A selection of T cell receptor beta chains follows, all from one sample in a study of cytomegalovirus exposure and HLA in healthy donors. TCRdb's table, derived via immunoSEQ multiplex PCR, lists solely in-frame clones and lacks some. The sample holds about 150,000 clones, roughly 83% seen once. Sequencing input: PBMCs. The receptors come from a man aged 30 to 45 in good health and CMV-seropositive. CDR3s include the opening cysteine and the closing phenylalanine or tryptophan. The D gene is left open where the match is weak. Not all rows give a size; the values are once, few, many and, for expanded clones, a class.

clone_size: -; v_call: TRBV9; cdr3_length: 13; j_call: TRBJ2-7; d_call: -; cdr3_nt: TGTGCCAGCAGCGGGGCCAGTCCCTACGAGCAGTACTTC; cdr3_aa: CASSGASPYEQYF
clone_size: few; v_call: TRBV6-5; cdr3_length: 13; j_call: TRBJ1-5; d_call: -; cdr3_nt: TGTGCCAGCGTCCGGGACTTCAATCAGCCCCAGCATTTT; cdr3_aa: CASVRDFNQPQHF
clone_size: once; v_call: TRBV6-1; cdr3_length: 15; j_call: TRBJ2-3; d_call: -; cdr3_nt: TGTGCCAGCCTTCCTGCTACGGAAGGGGCAGATACGCAGTATTTT; cdr3_aa: CASLPATEGADTQYF
clone_size: -; v_call: TRBV5-4; cdr3_length: 16; j_call: TRBJ2-2; d_call: TRBD2; cdr3_nt: TGTGCCAGCAGGTTGACCCTAGCGGGAGGGCCCGGGGAGCTGTTTTTT; cdr3_aa: CASRLTLAGGPGELFF
clone_size: few; v_call: TRBV4-1; cdr3_length: 16; j_call: TRBJ2-5; d_call: TRBD1; cdr3_nt: TGCGCCAGCAGCCAAGATATTAGGACAGGGCGGGAGACCCAGTACTTC; cdr3_aa: CASSQDIRTGRETQYF
clone_size: -; v_call: TRBV2; cdr3_length: 16; j_call: TRBJ2-3; d_call: TRBD2; cdr3_nt: TGTGCCAGCAGTTCCGTAGCGGGGTTCACCACAGATACGCAGTATTTT; cdr3_aa: CASSSVAGFTTDTQYF
clone_size: -; v_call: TRBV29-1; cdr3_length: 12; j_call: TRBJ1-1; d_call: -; cdr3_nt: TGCAGCGTTGCATCAGGGCCCACTGAAGCTTTCTTT; cdr3_aa: CSVASGPTEAFF
clone_size: -; v_call: TRBV10-3; cdr3_length: 16; j_call: TRBJ2-1; d_call: TRBD2; cdr3_nt: TGTGCCATCAGTGAGTCGGGGACTAGCGGTTACAATGAGCAGTTCTTC; cdr3_aa: CAISESGTSGYNEQFF
clone_size: -; v_call: TRBV7-3; cdr3_length: 17; j_call: TRBJ2-3; d_call: TRBD2; cdr3_nt: TGTGCCAGCAGCGAACCGAGACTAGCGGGAGGGCCGGATACGCAGTATTTT; cdr3_aa: CASSEPRLAGGPDTQYF
clone_size: -; v_call: TRBV29-1; cdr3_length: 14; j_call: TRBJ2-7; d_call: -; cdr3_nt: TGCAGCGTTGCTGGCCGAACACAGAACTCCGAGCAGTACTTC; cdr3_aa: CSVAGRTQNSEQYF
clone_size: few; v_call: TRBV30; cdr3_length: 13; j_call: TRBJ2-7; d_call: -; cdr3_nt: TGTGCCTGGAGTGGGCTGCCGGGTAGCGAGCAGTACTTC; cdr3_aa: CAWSGLPGSEQYF
clone_size: -; v_call: TRBV7-9; cdr3_length: 13; j_call: TRBJ1-6; d_call: -; cdr3_nt: TGTGCCAGCACAGAGGGCCTTAATTCACCCCTCCACTTT; cdr3_aa: CASTEGLNSPLHF
clone_size: -; v_call: TRBV30; cdr3_length: 12; j_call: TRBJ2-7; d_call: TRBD1; cdr3_nt: TGTGCCGGGGACAGGGGGTCCTACGAGCAGTACTTC; cdr3_aa: CAGDRGSYEQYF
clone_size: -; v_call: TRBV19; cdr3_length: 14; j_call: TRBJ2-7; d_call: -; cdr3_nt: TGTGCCAGTAGTATACGACTCAGAGACTACGAGCAGTACTTC; cdr3_aa: CASSIRLRDYEQYF
clone_size: -; v_call: TRBV5-4; cdr3_length: 16; j_call: TRBJ2-5; d_call: TRBD2; cdr3_nt: TGTGCCAGCAGCTCGCGGCCTAGCGGGAGGTTGGAGACCCAGTACTTC; cdr3_aa: CASSSRPSGRLETQYF
clone_size: -; v_call: TRBV14; cdr3_length: 13; j_call: TRBJ2-7; d_call: -; cdr3_nt: TGTGCCAGCAGTCTTCTGAGCTCCTACGAGCAGTACTTC; cdr3_aa: CASSLLSSYEQYF
clone_size: -; v_call: TRBV27; cdr3_length: 15; j_call: TRBJ2-3; d_call: -; cdr3_nt: TGTGCCAGCAGTTTAGGGTGGGGGGTGGGAGATACGCAGTATTTT; cdr3_aa: CASSLGWGVGDTQYF
clone_size: once; v_call: TRBV27; cdr3_length: 13; j_call: TRBJ1-2; d_call: TRBD1; cdr3_nt: TGTGCCAGCAGTCCCAATACAGGGGGTGGCTACACCTTC; cdr3_aa: CASSPNTGGGYTF
clone_size: few; v_call: TRBV5-4; cdr3_length: 15; j_call: TRBJ2-3; d_call: TRBD2; cdr3_nt: TGTGCCAGCAGTCGGGGGGTGGGGGGCACAGATACGCAGTATTTT; cdr3_aa: CASSRGVGGTDTQYF
clone_size: -; v_call: TRBV27; cdr3_length: 11; j_call: TRBJ2-5; d_call: -; cdr3_nt: TGTGCCAGCAGTTTAGCCGGGACCCAGTACTTC; cdr3_aa: CASSLAGTQYF
clone_size: -; v_call: TRBV11-2; cdr3_length: 15; j_call: TRBJ1-2; d_call: TRBD1; cdr3_nt: TGTGCCAGCAGCCCCCAGGACAGGCCTAACTATGGCTACACCTTC; cdr3_aa: CASSPQDRPNYGYTF
clone_size: -; v_call: TRBV5-6; cdr3_length: 15; j_call: TRBJ2-1; d_call: -; cdr3_nt: TGTGCCAGCAGCTTGTATGGGAGCTCCTACAATGAGCAGTTCTTC; cdr3_aa: CASSLYGSSYNEQFF
clone_size: -; v_call: TRBV28; cdr3_length: 14; j_call: TRBJ2-3; d_call: -; cdr3_nt: TGTGCCAGCAGTTTTTTAGAGCCGGCAGATACGCAGTATTTT; cdr3_aa: CASSFLEPADTQYF
clone_size: -; v_call: TRBV28; cdr3_length: 16; j_call: TRBJ1-4; d_call: -; cdr3_nt: TGTGCCAGCAGAACCCTCGGGACAACAGGCGGTGAAAAACTGTTTTTT; cdr3_aa: CASRTLGTTGGEKLFF
clone_size: -; v_call: TRBV7-9; cdr3_length: 14; j_call: TRBJ1-3; d_call: -; cdr3_nt: TGTGCCAGCAGCTTAATAGGGGAAAGAAACACCATATATTTT; cdr3_aa: CASSLIGERNTIYF
clone_size: -; v_call: TRBV15; cdr3_length: 16; j_call: TRBJ2-7; d_call: -; cdr3_nt: TGTGCCACCAGCAACCGGGATCTCTTGAGCTCCTACGAGCAGTACTTC; cdr3_aa: CATSNRDLLSSYEQYF
clone_size: -; v_call: TRBV4-3; cdr3_length: 16; j_call: TRBJ2-1; d_call: -; cdr3_nt: TGCGCCAGCAGCCAAGGGCGACGCGGACAAGGGAATGAGCAGTTCTTC; cdr3_aa: CASSQGRRGQGNEQFF
clone_size: -; v_call: TRBV11-2; cdr3_length: 14; j_call: TRBJ1-1; d_call: TRBD1; cdr3_nt: TGTGCCAGCAGCGTCAGTCCCGGGACAGGGAGAGCTTTCTTT; cdr3_aa: CASSVSPGTGRAFF
clone_size: -; v_call: TRBV7-9; cdr3_length: 14; j_call: TRBJ1-4; d_call: TRBD1; cdr3_nt: TGTGCCAGCAGCCCTCGGGACAGTAATGAAAAACTGTTTTTT; cdr3_aa: CASSPRDSNEKLFF
clone_size: -; v_call: TRBV27; cdr3_length: 14; j_call: TRBJ1-1; d_call: TRBD1; cdr3_nt: TGTGCCAGCAGACGGGACAGCCTGAACACTGAAGCTTTCTTT; cdr3_aa: CASRRDSLNTEAFF
clone_size: few; v_call: TRBV25-1; cdr3_length: 15; j_call: TRBJ1-1; d_call: -; cdr3_nt: TGTGCCAGCAGTGCGCGGGGGGCCGGTAACACTGAAGCTTTCTTT; cdr3_aa: CASSARGAGNTEAFF
clone_size: -; v_call: TRBV4-1; cdr3_length: 16; j_call: TRBJ1-1; d_call: -; cdr3_nt: TGCGCCAGCAGCCGCTTACAGGTTACAATGAACACTGAAGCTTTCTTT; cdr3_aa: CASSRLQVTMNTEAFF
clone_size: -; v_call: TRBV6-1; cdr3_length: 14; j_call: TRBJ1-1; d_call: -; cdr3_nt: TGTGCCAGCAGTGCCGGTCCAGCGGGCACTGAAGCTTTCTTT; cdr3_aa: CASSAGPAGTEAFF
clone_size: -; v_call: TRBV7-8; cdr3_length: 13; j_call: TRBJ2-5; d_call: -; cdr3_nt: TGTGCCAGCAGCCCGAGTGAGAGGGCCCTAAGAAACTTC; cdr3_aa: CASSPSERALRNF
clone_size: -; v_call: TRBV11-2; cdr3_length: 19; j_call: TRBJ2-7; d_call: TRBD2; cdr3_nt: TGTGCCAGCAGCGGGGTTAAGGAGGGTATCGGCGGGAGTATCCACGAGCAGTACTTC; cdr3_aa: CASSGVKEGIGGSIHEQYF
clone_size: -; v_call: TRBV6-1; cdr3_length: 11; j_call: TRBJ2-3; d_call: -; cdr3_nt: TGTGCGGGAAAAGGGGCATCTACGCAGTATTTT; cdr3_aa: CAGKGASTQYF
clone_size: -; v_call: TRBV5-8; cdr3_length: 16; j_call: TRBJ1-6; d_call: -; cdr3_nt: TGTGCCAGCAGCTTGGCGGGAAGCTCCTATAATTCACCCCTCCACTTT; cdr3_aa: CASSLAGSSYNSPLHF
clone_size: -; v_call: TRBV5-1; cdr3_length: 13; j_call: TRBJ1-1; d_call: -; cdr3_nt: TGCGCCAGCAGCGGACAGCAGAACACTGAAGCTTTCTTT; cdr3_aa: CASSGQQNTEAFF
clone_size: few; v_call: TRBV6-1; cdr3_length: 15; j_call: TRBJ1-1; d_call: TRBD1; cdr3_nt: TGTGCCAGCAGTTTCGAGGGACAGTTGAACACTGAAGCTTTCTTT; cdr3_aa: CASSFEGQLNTEAFF
clone_size: -; v_call: TRBV9; cdr3_length: 15; j_call: TRBJ2-7; d_call: TRBD1; cdr3_nt: TGTGCCAGCAGCGTAGTCCCGACTACAGGGGGCGAGCAGTACTTC; cdr3_aa: CASSVVPTTGGEQYF